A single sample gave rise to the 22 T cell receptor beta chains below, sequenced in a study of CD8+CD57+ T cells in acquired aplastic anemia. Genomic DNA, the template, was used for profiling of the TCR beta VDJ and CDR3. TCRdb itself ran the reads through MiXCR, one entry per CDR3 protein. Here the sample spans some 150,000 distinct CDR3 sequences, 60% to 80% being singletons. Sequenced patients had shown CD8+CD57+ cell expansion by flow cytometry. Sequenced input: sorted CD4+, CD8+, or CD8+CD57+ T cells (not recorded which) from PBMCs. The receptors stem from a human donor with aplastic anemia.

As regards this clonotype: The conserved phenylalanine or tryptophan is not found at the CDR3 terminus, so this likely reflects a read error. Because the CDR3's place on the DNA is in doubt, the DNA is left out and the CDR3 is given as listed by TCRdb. The CDR3 protein is CATSRTGGASD. The chain employs TRBV15 and TRBJ1-4; TRBD1, the table's D call, was not compared with the DNA. The CDR3 length is 11 residues, termini included. Germline V lookup: CDR1 LNHNV, CDR2 YYDKDF (reference sequence).

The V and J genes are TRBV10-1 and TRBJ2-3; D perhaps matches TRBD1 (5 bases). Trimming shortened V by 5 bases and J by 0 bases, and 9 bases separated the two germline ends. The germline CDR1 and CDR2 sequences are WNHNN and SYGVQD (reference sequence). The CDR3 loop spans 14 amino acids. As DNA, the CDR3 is TGCGCCAGCAGTACGGACAAGAGCACAGATACGCAGTATTTT. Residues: CASSTDKSTDTQYF.

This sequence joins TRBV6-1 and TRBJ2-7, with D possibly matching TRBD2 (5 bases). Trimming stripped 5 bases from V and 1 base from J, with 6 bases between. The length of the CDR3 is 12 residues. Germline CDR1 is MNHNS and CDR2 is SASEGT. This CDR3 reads CASSWTSYEQYF. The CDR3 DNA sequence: TGTGCCAGCAGTTGGACTTCCTACGAGCAGTACTTC.

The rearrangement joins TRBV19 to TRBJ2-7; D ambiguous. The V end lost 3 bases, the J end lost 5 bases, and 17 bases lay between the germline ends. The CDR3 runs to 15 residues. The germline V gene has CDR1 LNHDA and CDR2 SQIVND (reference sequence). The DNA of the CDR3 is TGTGCCAGTAGTATCTTTCGGACCCCCGGCCACGAGCAGTACTTC. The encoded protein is CASSIFRTPGHEQYF.

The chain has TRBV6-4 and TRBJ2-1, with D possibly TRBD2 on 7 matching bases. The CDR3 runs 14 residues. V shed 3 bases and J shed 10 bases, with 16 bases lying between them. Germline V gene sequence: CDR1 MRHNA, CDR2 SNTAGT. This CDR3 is CASSERGDTGEQFF. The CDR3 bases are TGTGCCAGCAGTGAACGGGGGGACACCGGGGAGCAGTTCTTC.

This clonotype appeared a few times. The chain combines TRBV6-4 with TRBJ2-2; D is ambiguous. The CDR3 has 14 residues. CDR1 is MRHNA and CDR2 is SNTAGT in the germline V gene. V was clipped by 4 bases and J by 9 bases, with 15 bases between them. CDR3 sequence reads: CASSGSGEAWELFF. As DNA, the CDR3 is TGTGCCAGCAGTGGGTCAGGTGAAGCCTGGGAGCTGTTTTTT.

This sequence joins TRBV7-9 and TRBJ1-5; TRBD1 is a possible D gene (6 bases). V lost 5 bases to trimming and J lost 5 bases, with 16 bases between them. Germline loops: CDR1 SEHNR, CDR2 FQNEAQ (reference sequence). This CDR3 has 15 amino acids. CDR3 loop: CASSPRGGGDQPQHF. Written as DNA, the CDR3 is TGTGCCAGCAGCCCCAGAGGCGGGGGCGATCAGCCCCAGCATTTT.

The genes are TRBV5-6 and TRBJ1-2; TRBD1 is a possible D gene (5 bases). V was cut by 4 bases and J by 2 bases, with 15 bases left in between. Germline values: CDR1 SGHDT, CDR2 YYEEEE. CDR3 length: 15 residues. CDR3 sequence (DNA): TGTGCCAGCAGCCGAGGGGAGGTTTGGAACTATGGCTACACCTTC. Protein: CASSRGEVWNYGYTF. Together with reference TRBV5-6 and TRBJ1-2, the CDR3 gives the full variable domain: DAGVTQSPTHLIKTRGQQVTLRCSPKSGHDTVSWYQQALGQGPQFIFQYYEEEERQRGNFPDRFSGHQFPNYSSELNVNALLLGDSALYLCASSRGEVWNYGYTFGSGTRLTVV.

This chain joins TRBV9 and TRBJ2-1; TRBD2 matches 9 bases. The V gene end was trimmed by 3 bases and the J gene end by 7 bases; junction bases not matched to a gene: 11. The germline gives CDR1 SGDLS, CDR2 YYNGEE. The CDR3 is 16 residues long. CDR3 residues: CASSAGGTSSRNEQFF. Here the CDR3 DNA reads TGTGCCAGCAGCGCCGGGGGGACTAGCAGTAGGAATGAGCAGTTCTTC.

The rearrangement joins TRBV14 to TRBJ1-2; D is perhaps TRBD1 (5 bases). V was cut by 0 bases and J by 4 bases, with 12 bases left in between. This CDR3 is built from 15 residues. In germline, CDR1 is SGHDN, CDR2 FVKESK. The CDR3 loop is CASSQDFDRSYGYTF. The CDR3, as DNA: TGTGCCAGCAGCCAAGATTTCGACAGAAGCTATGGCTACACCTTC. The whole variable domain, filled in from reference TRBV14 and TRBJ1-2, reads EAGVTQFPSHSVIEKGQTVTLRCDPISGHDNLYWYRRVMGKEIKFLLHFVKESKQDESGMPNNRFLAERTGGTYSTLKVQPAELEDSGVYFCASSQDFDRSYGYTFGSGTRLTVV.

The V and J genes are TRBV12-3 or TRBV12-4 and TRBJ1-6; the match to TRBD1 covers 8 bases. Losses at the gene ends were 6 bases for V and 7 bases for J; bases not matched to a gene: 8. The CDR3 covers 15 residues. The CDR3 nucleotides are TGTGCCAGCAGCCGCGGGACAGGATGGAATTCACCCCTCCACTTT. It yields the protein CASSRGTGWNSPLHF.

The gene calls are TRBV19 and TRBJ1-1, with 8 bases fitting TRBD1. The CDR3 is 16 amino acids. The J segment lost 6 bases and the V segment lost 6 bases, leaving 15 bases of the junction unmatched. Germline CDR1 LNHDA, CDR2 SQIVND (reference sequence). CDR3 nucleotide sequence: TGTGCCAGTAGCCGTGGACAGGGACAAGGCCGGGCTGAAGCTTTCTTT. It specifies CASSRGQGQGRAEAFF.

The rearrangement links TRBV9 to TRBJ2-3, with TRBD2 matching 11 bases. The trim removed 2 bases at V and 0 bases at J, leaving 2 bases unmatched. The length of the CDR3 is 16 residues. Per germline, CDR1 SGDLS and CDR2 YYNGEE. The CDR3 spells CASSVSGGASTDTQYF. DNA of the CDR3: TGTGCCAGCAGCGTTAGCGGGGGGGCCAGCACAGATACGCAGTATTTT.

The CDR3 here is CASSQTSGVRYNEQFF. CDR3 DNA sequence: TGTGCCAGCAGCCAGACTAGCGGGGTCCGCTACAATGAGCAGTTCTTC. The chain has TRBV7-9 and TRBJ2-1; 11 bases align to TRBD2. J lost 3 bases, V lost 5 bases, and 6 bases had no gene match. Per germline, CDR1 SEHNR and CDR2 FQNEAQ (reference sequence). The CDR3 contains 16 residues.

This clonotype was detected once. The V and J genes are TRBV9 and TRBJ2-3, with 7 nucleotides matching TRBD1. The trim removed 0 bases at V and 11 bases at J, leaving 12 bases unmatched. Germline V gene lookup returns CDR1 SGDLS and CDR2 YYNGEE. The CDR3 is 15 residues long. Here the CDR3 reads CASSVGGYLGGEQYF. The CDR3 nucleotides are TGTGCCAGCAGCGTAGGCGGCTACCTAGGGGGCGAGCAGTATTTT.

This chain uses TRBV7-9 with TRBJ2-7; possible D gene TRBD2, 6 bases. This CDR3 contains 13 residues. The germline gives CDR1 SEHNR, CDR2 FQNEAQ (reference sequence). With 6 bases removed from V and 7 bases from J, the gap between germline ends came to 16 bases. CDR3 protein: CASSPRSGNEQYV. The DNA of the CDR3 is TGTGCCAGCAGTCCTCGTAGCGGCAATGAGCAGTACGTC.

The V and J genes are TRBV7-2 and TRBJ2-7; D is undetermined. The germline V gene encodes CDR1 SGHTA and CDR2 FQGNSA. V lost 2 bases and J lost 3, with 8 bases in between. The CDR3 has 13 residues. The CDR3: CASSLSNSYEQYF. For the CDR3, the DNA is TGTGCCAGCAGCTTAAGTAACAGCTACGAGCAGTACTTC. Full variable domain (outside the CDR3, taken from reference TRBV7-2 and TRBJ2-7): GAGVSQSPSNKVTEKGKDVELRCDPISGHTALYWYRQSLGQGLEFLIYFQGNSAPDKSGLPSDRFSAERTGGSVSTLTIQRTQQEDSAVYLCASSLSNSYEQYFGPGTRLTVT.

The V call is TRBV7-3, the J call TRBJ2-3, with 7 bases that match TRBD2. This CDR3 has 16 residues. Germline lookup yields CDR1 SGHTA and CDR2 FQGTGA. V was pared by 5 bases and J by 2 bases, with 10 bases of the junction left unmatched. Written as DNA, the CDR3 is TGTGCCAGCAGCCCAAGGGCTAGCGGAGACACAGATACGCAGTATTTT. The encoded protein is CASSPRASGDTDTQYF.

The CDR3 is CSALRTGTTDTQYF. CDR3 sequence (DNA): TGCAGTGCTCTAAGGACAGGGACCACAGATACGCAGTATTTT. This chain links TRBV20-1 with TRBJ2-3; 8 nucleotides agree with TRBD1. CDR1 is DFQATT, CDR2 SNEGSKA, per germline (reference sequence). This CDR3 has 14 residues. With V trimmed by 5 bases and J by 2 bases, 6 bases remained unmatched.

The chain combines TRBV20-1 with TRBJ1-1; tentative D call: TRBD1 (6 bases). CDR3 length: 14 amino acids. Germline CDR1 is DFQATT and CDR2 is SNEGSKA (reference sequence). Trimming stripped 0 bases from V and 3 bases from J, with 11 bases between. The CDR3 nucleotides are TGCAGTGCTAGAGATCCGCAGGGGCACACTGAAGCTTTCTTT. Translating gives CSARDPQGHTEAFF.

CDR3 DNA sequence: TGCAGTGCGCCCGGGGACAGGGCTGGAAACACCATATATTTT. This translates into CSAPGDRAGNTIYF. The V and J genes are TRBV20-1 and TRBJ1-3, with 9 positions matching TRBD1. Germline assignment: CDR1 DFQATT and CDR2 SNEGSKA (reference sequence). V dropped 6 bases and J dropped 2; count of bases not matched to a gene: 5. This CDR3 has 14 residues.

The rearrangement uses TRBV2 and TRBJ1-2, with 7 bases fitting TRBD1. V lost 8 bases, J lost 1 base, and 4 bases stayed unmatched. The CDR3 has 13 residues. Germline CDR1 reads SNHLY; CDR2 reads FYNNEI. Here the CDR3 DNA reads TGTGCCAGCCGGGACAGAGTTAACTATGGCTACACCTTC. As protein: CASRDRVNYGYTF.